The clone carrying this T cell receptor (beta chain) has ten or more counts. Using its own MiXCR run on the 5' RACE reads, TCRdb lists one record per CDR3 protein. Seen here are about 10,000 distinct CDR3 sequences, 4% to 5.5% observed once, and the top ten hold 9.5% to 10%. The entry originates in a study of early T cells in non-severe SARS-CoV-2 infection. Looking at the study overall: The input, bulk RNA from unsorted whole blood, was sequenced, and chains were unpaired.

Trimming cost V 3 bases and J 7 bases; bases outside gene matches: 2. The CDR3 sequence is 12 residues long. CDR1 and CDR2 from the germline V gene are LGHDT and YNNKEL (reference sequence). The sample comprised whole blood. V is TRBV3-1 and J is TRBJ1-1; TRBD1 aligns across 7 bases. The clonotype was recovered from an adult who was a healthcare worker with PCR-confirmed SARS-CoV-2 infection or an uninfected control (not recorded which). Here the CDR3 reads CASSQWTGEAFF. The CDR3 nucleotides read TGTGCCAGCAGCCAGTGGACAGGTGAAGCTTTCTTT.